The rows below give T cell receptor beta chains drawn from one sample of a study of cytomegalovirus exposure and HLA in healthy donors. TCRdb's copy holds only in-frame clones and misses some; the assay was immunoSEQ multiplex PCR. Here the sample spans under 200,000 clones, 80% to 90% being singletons. The sequenced sample was PBMCs. The origin of the receptors is a man between 18 and 29 years old in good health and CMV-seropositive. CDR3s include the opening cysteine and the closing phenylalanine or tryptophan. The D gene is left open where the match is weak. Clone size is given for some rows only: seen once, a few or many times, or a class if the clone is expanded.

D	V	J	size	DNA	CDR3
NA	TRBV10-3	TRBJ2-6	NA	TGTGCCATCAACCCGGGAGCTGGGGCCAACGTCCTGACTTTC	CAINPGAGANVLTF
TRBD1	TRBV5-4	TRBJ1-2	NA	TGTGCCAGCAGGTTGGACAGGGGTGGCTACACCTTC	CASRLDRGGYTF
TRBD1	TRBV5-4	TRBJ1-6	NA	TGTGCCAGCAGCTTAAAAAGGGACAGGGACAGTAGGGGCTATAATTCCCCCCTCCACTTT	CASSLKRDRDSRGYNSPLHF
TRBD1	TRBV29-1	TRBJ2-7	NA	TGCAGCGTCCACAGGGGATCCTCCTACGAGCAGTACTTC	CSVHRGSSYEQYF
TRBD2	TRBV27	TRBJ2-3	NA	TGTGCCAGCAGTTTACCTAGCGGGGGCCCTAGAGATACGCAGTATTTT	CASSLPSGGPRDTQYF
NA	TRBV6-1	TRBJ2-7	NA	TGTGCCAGCGAAGAATACGGCTACGAGCAGTACTTC	CASEEYGYEQYF
TRBD1	TRBV7-9	TRBJ2-3	once	TGTGCCAGCAGCTTAATGAGGGGGCAATCGGGGGATACGCAGTATTTT	CASSLMRGQSGDTQYF
NA	TRBV7-2	TRBJ2-3	NA	TGTGCCAGCAGCTTACCGGGGGTCGATACGCAGTATTTT	CASSLPGVDTQYF
TRBD1	TRBV25-1	TRBJ2-1	NA	TGTGCCAGCAGCTCGCAGGGGGCCAATGAGCAGTTCTTC	CASSSQGANEQFF
TRBD2	TRBV7-2	TRBJ2-7	NA	TGTGCCAGCAGCTCCCGGACTAGCGGGGGGTCAACCTACGAGCAGTACTTC	CASSSRTSGGSTYEQYF
NA	TRBV6-6	TRBJ2-3	once	TGTGCCAGCAGACCTGGGGGGACCACAGATACGCAGTATTTT	CASRPGGTTDTQYF
TRBD1	TRBV6-5	TRBJ2-5	NA	TGTGCCAGCTGGACAGGGGGATACCAAGAGACCCAGTACTTC	CASWTGGYQETQYF
NA	TRBV21-1	TRBJ2-5	NA	TGTGCCAGCAGCACCCAGAACCCCCGCAGTGGCCAAGAGACCCAGTACTTC	CASSTQNPRSGQETQYF
NA	TRBV4-1	TRBJ1-5	NA	TGCGCCAGCAGCCAAGTTGCGATGGGACACCTTAGCAATCAGCCCCAGCATTTT	CASSQVAMGHLSNQPQHF
NA	TRBV7-9	TRBJ1-6	NA	TGTGCCAGCAGCTTATATACCATGGGCATTAATTCACCCCTCCACTTT	CASSLYTMGINSPLHF
TRBD1	TRBV4-3	TRBJ2-3	NA	TGCGCCAGCAGCCAAGACCTTAACACAGGGGGCCACACAGATACGCAGTATTTT	CASSQDLNTGGHTDTQYF
NA	TRBV29-1	TRBJ2-7	NA	TGCAGCGTGTCCGGAGGGTCCCCGGTCTACGAGCAGTACTTC	CSVSGGSPVYEQYF
NA	TRBV30	TRBJ2-2	once	TGTGCCTGGAGTGTACAGGGCGTGACCGGGGAGCTGTTTTTT	CAWSVQGVTGELFF
TRBD2	TRBV4-1	TRBJ2-5	NA	TGCGCCAGCAACGATTTGACTAGCGGGGGGAAGACCCAGTACTTC	CASNDLTSGGKTQYF
NA	TRBV7-9	TRBJ2-5	NA	TGTGCCAGCAGCTCCGACGAGGGTGGTGGTAAGACCCAGTACTTC	CASSSDEGGGKTQYF
NA	TRBV5-1	TRBJ1-6	NA	TGCGCCAGCAGCTTGGGTGGACAGTATTCACCCCTCCACTTT	CASSLGGQYSPLHF
NA	TRBV7-2	TRBJ2-7	NA	TGTGCCAGCAGCTTTAGTCAGAGGGTCTACGAGCAGTACTTC	CASSFSQRVYEQYF
NA	TRBV27	TRBJ1-2	NA	TGTGCCAGCAGTTTAAGGACGGGGGGAGGGAACTATGGCTACACCTTC	CASSLRTGGGNYGYTF
TRBD2	TRBV7-2	TRBJ2-5	NA	TGTGCCAGCAGCGAAGCCGGGACTAGAAGGGAGACCCAGTACTTC	CASSEAGTRRETQYF